This T cell receptor (beta chain) was profiled in a study of technical replicates of blood from a few donors. Germline V gene sequence: CDR1 GTSNPN, CDR2 SVGIG (reference sequence). The CDR3 runs 11 residues. V was cut by 3 bases and J by 3 bases, with 5 bases left in between. The assay was immunoSEQ multiplex PCR, and TCRdb's table has in-frame clones only and misses some. This table holds 60,000 to 80,000 clones, under 90% found once. Input material: PBMCs. The origin of this receptor is a human donor in good health. Some clones in this sample may be carry-over from other donors' samples. The chain uses TRBV30 and TRBJ2-5, with no clear D. The CDR3 nucleotides read TGTGCCTGGAGCGCAGAAGAGACCCAGTACTTC. This encodes CAWSAEETQYF.